This T cell receptor (beta chain) was profiled in a study of T cells in narcolepsy. For the study at large: Donors had narcolepsy type 1 or type 2, or were healthy controls.

V lost 5 bases to trimming and J lost 0 bases, with 5 bases between them. The CDR3 runs 13 residues. Germline V gene lookup returns CDR1 MNHNS and CDR2 SASEGT. Study findings and constraints: Blood of same and different patients, but not healthy controls, reportedly held recurring autoreactive clonotypes. Same-patient CSF and blood CD4+ T cell clonotypes included HCRT-specific and TRIB2-specific autoreactive ones.

TCRdb keeps only in-frame clones here, not all; method: immunoSEQ multiplex PCR. The data show around 25,000 clones, with approximately 80% seen just once and approximately 0.69% held by the top ten. A word on this clone: Its antigen is as yet unknown.

This TCR came from a human donor with narcolepsy. This chain links TRBV6-1 with TRBJ1-5; D gene unclear. Sequenced input: CD45RA- memory CD4+ T cells from PBMCs. CDR3 nucleotides: TGTGCCAGCAGTTTAGGTAGCAATCAGCCCCAGCATTTT. Translated: CASSLGSNQPQHF.